This record concerns one T cell receptor (beta chain) sequence. The antigen remains unidentified. These data come from a study of T cell responses to AZD1222 COVID-19 vaccine. General study points: Only 6 or 7 AZD1222 recipients tested seropositive at baseline. Donor demographics were predominantly white British with a female majority; clonal diversity may be underestimated.

Pooling covered second doses at about 4 or about 12 weeks. Per germline, CDR1 KGHSH and CDR2 LQKENI. Trimming cost V 2 bases and J 4 bases; bases outside gene matches: 12. The CDR3 sequence is 18 residues long. Repertoires were generated with immunoSEQ multiplex PCR, while TCRdb's copy carries only in-frame clones and drops some. Here the sample spans around 130,000 clones, nearly 90% being singletons. V is TRBV18 and J is TRBJ1-3; 9 nucleotides line up with TRBD1. The sequence derives from an adult who received the AZD1222 COVID-19 vaccine. Material: peripheral blood, obtained 28 days after the second AZD1222 dose. The CDR3 sequence is CASSPKIPGQGSGNTIYF. The CDR3 nucleotides read TGTGCCAGCTCACCAAAGATCCCCGGACAGGGGAGCGGAAACACCATATATTTT.